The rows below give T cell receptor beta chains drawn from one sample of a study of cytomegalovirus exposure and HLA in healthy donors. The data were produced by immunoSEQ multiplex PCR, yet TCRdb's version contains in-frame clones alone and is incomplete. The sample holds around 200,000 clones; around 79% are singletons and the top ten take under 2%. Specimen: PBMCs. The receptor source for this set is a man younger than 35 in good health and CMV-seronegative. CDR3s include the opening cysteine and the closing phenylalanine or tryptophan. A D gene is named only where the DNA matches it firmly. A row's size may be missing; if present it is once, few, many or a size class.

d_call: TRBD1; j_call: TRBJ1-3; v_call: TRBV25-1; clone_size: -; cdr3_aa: CASSPRQGDTIYF; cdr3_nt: TGTGCCAGCAGTCCGCGACAGGGTGACACCATATATTTT
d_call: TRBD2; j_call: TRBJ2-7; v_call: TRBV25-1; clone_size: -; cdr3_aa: CASSVASGGYEQYF; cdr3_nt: TGTGCCAGCAGTGTGGCTAGCGGGGGGTACGAGCAGTACTTC
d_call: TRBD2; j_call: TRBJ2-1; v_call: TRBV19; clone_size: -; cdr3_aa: CASSWRGGDNEQFF; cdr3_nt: TGTGCCAGTAGTTGGCGCGGGGGGGACAATGAGCAGTTCTTC
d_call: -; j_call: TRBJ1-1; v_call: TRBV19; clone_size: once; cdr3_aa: CASSPDSYTEAFF; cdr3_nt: TGTGCCAGTAGCCCGGACAGCTACACTGAAGCTTTCTTT
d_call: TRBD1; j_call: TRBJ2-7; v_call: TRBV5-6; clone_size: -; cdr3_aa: CASSLPQWTGPNYEQYF; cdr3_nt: TGTGCCAGCAGCTTGCCGCAATGGACAGGGCCAAACTACGAGCAGTACTTC
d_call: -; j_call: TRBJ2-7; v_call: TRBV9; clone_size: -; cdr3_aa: CASSPNSYEQYF; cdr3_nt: TGTGCCAGCAGCCCAAACTCCTACGAGCAGTACTTC
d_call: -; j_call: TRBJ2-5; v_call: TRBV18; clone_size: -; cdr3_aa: CASSPLGRAVETQYF; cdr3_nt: TGTGCCAGCTCACCATTGGGGAGAGCGGTAGAGACCCAGTACTTC
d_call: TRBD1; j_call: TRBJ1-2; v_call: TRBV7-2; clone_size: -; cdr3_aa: CASSTGQGARGYTF; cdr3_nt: TGTGCCAGCAGCACGGGACAGGGGGCGCGAGGCTACACCTTC
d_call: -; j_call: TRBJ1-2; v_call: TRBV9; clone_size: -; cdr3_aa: CASSGQQKGGVTF; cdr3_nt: TGTGCCAGCAGCGGTCAACAGAAGGGAGGGGTCACCTTC
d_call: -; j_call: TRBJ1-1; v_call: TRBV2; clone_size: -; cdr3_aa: CASSEVGAPMTEAFF; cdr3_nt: TGTGCCAGCAGTGAAGTAGGAGCACCTATGACTGAAGCTTTCTTT
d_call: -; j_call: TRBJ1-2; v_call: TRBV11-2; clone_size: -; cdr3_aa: CASSLDSFGYTF; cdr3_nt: TGTGCCAGCAGCTTGGACAGCTTTGGCTACACCTTC
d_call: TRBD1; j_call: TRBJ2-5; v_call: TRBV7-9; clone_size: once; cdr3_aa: CASSEDREETQYF; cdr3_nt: TGTGCCAGCAGCGAGGACAGGGAAGAGACCCAGTACTTC
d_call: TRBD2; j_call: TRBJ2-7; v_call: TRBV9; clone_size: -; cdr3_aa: CASSGLAGGGEQYF; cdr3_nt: TGTGCCAGCAGCGGACTAGCGGGAGGGGGCGAGCAGTACTTC
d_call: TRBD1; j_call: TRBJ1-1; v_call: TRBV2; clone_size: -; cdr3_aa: CASSDPGQVNTEAFF; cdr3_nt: TGTGCCAGCAGTGATCCGGGACAGGTGAACACTGAAGCTTTCTTT
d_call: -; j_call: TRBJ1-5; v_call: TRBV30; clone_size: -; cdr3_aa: CAWNRGKQPQHF; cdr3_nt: TGTGCCTGGAATAGGGGTAAGCAGCCCCAGCATTTT
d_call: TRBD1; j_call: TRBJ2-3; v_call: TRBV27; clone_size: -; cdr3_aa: CASSLTLDRESPSDTQYF; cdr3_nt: TGTGCCAGCAGTTTAACCTTGGACAGGGAATCACCCTCAGATACGCAGTATTTT
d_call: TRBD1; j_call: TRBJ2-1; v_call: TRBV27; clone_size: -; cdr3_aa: CASSLGDRVNEQFF; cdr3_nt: TGTGCCAGCAGTTTGGGGGACAGGGTCAATGAGCAGTTCTTC
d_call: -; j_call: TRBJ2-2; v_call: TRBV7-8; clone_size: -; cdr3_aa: CASSLVGSHPGNTGELFF; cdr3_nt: TGTGCCAGCAGCTTAGTCGGGTCCCACCCGGGGAACACCGGGGAGCTGTTTTTT
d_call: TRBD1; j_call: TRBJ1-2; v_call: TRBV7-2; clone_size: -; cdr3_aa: CASSSGQGSRYGYTF; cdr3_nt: TGTGCCAGCAGCTCGGGACAGGGCTCACGATATGGCTACACCTTC
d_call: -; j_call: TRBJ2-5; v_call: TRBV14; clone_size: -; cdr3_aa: CASSQGGGVRQETQYF; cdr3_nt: TGTGCCAGCAGCCAAGGAGGGGGGGTTCGCCAAGAGACCCAGTACTTC
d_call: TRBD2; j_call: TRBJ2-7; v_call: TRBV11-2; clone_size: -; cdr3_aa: CASSRGGSSYEQYF; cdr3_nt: TGTGCCAGCAGCCGGGGGGGCAGCTCCTACGAGCAGTACTTC
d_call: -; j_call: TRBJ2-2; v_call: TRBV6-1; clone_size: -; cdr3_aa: CASSADRTTGELFF; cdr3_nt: TGTGCCAGCAGCGCCGACAGGACCACCGGGGAGCTGTTTTTT